One sample yielded the 17 T cell receptor beta chains listed below, sequenced in a study of Graves' ophthalmopathy and Graves' hyperthyroidism. RNA transcripts served as template for amplifying TCR beta CDR3 sequences. Amplification began with first-round RT-PCR using HTBI primers, then second-round multiplex PCR was performed. TCRdb fed the multiplex PCR reads into MiXCR, producing one record per CDR3 protein. Among almost 750,000 distinct CDR3 sequences, roughly two fifths were seen once, and the ten largest hold 44%. Sequencing was carried out using peripheral blood. Receptors originate from an adult man with Graves' ophthalmopathy.

Regarding this clonotype: A much more abundant neighbour one base away suggests this may be a read error. The V call is TRBV7-9, the J call TRBJ1-1; tentative D call: TRBD1 (5 bases). The CDR3 consists of 13 residues. Germline CDR1 and CDR2: SEHNR and FQNEAQ (reference sequence). The chain's CDR3 is CASSSTWGTKAFF. CDR3 bases: TGTGCCAGCAGCTCGACATGGGGCACTAAAGCTTTCTTT.

V usage is TRBV29-1 and J usage is TRBJ1-6; D is ambiguous. Trimming stripped 8 bases from V and 9 bases from J, with 17 bases between. CDR1 is SQVTM, CDR2 ANQGSEA, per germline. The CDR3 runs 13 residues. The CDR3: CSSLRGMGSPLHF. CDR3 coding DNA: TGCAGCAGTTTGCGTGGAATGGGTTCACCCCTCCACTTT.

The chain employs TRBV4-3 and TRBJ2-2; possibly TRBD1 for D (5 bases). From germline, CDR1 is LGHNA and CDR2 YSLEER. The V end was cut by 0 bases, the J end by 5 bases, with 13 bases between. The CDR3 is 16 amino acids. CDR3 loop: CASSQDRAGRTGELFF. DNA of the CDR3: TGCGCCAGCAGCCAAGATAGGGCAGGGCGGACCGGGGAGCTGTTTTTT.

This clonotype was recorded many times. The chain carries TRBV9 and TRBJ1-6, with TRBD1 matching over 9 bases. The CDR3 is 15 residues long. V lost 4 bases and J lost 6; bases outside the gene matches: 5. Germline lookup yields CDR1 SGDLS and CDR2 YYNGEE. The CDR3 DNA follows: TGTGCCAGCAGCCGCACAGGGGGCATTAATTCACCCCTCCACTTT. Translating gives CASSRTGGINSPLHF.

This chain joins TRBV11-2 and TRBJ2-2, with D unresolved. The CDR3 totals 16 residues. CDR1 SGHAT and CDR2 FQNNGV come from the germline V gene. The V end lost 1 base, the J end lost 3 bases, and 12 bases lay between the germline ends. This CDR3 is CASSLGSEAYTGELFF. CDR3 bases: TGTGCCAGCAGCTTAGGGAGTGAGGCCTACACCGGGGAGCTGTTTTTT.

The V gene is TRBV19, the J gene TRBJ1-1, with a tentative D call TRBD1 (5 bases). CDR3 length: 16 residues. Germline assignment: CDR1 LNHDA and CDR2 SQIVND (reference sequence). Trimming took 3 bases from V and 6 from J, leaving 20 bases between them. CDR3 sequence (DNA): TGTGCCAGTAGTATTCGGAGTCTTGGGGGTTCGGCTGAAGCTTTCTTT. Its translation: CASSIRSLGGSAEAFF.

V gene TRBV5-4 combines with J gene TRBJ1-2; tentatively, D is TRBD1 (6 bases). The V gene lost 4 bases and the J gene lost 8 bases, with 21 bases spanning the gap. CDR1 is SGHNT and CDR2 is YYREEE in the germline V gene (reference sequence). The CDR3 is 15 residues long. In nucleotides, the CDR3 is TGTGCCAGCAGCCAGCCAGAAGGGGGGGCGTGGGGCTACACCTTC. Protein product: CASSQPEGGAWGYTF.

In regard to this clonotype: A much larger clone lies a single base off, so this may be a read error. CDR3 residues: CASSRRTGQETQYF. Here the CDR3 DNA reads TGTGCCAGCAGCCGCCGGACAGGGCAAGAGACCCAGTACTTC. The chain uses TRBV14 and TRBJ2-5; 8 bases match TRBD1. The ends lost 4 bases at V and 2 bases at J; junction bases unmatched: 3. Germline-derived CDR1 and CDR2 are SGHDN and FVKESK. This CDR3 spans 14 amino acids.

This clonotype was detected a few times. This rearrangement joins TRBV7-2 to TRBJ2-7; 7 bases agree with TRBD1. V lost 5 bases to trimming and J lost 4 bases; unmatched junction nucleotides: 8. Looked up from germline, CDR1 is SGHTA and CDR2 is FQGNSA. The CDR3 totals 14 residues. The CDR3 sequence is CASSPSGQLYEQYF. In nucleotides, the CDR3 is TGTGCCAGCAGCCCGTCGGGACAGTTATACGAGCAGTACTTC. The complete variable domain, with remaining parts taken from reference TRBV7-2 and TRBJ2-7, reads GAGVSQSPSNKVTEKGKDVELRCDPISGHTALYWYRQSLGQGLEFLIYFQGNSAPDKSGLPSDRFSAERTGGSVSTLTIQRTQQEDSAVYLCASSPSGQLYEQYFGPGTRLTVT.

The chain links TRBV7-2 to TRBJ2-7; 9 bases map to TRBD1. Germline V gene data show CDR1 as SGHTA and CDR2 as FQGNSA. The length of the CDR3 is 11 residues. Losses at the gene ends were 5 bases for V and 12 bases for J; bases not matched to a gene: 5. Here the CDR3 DNA reads TGTGCCAGCAGCGGCAACAGGGGGCTGTACTTC. The encoded protein is CASSGNRGLYF.

This clonotype was detected only a few times. The J gene is TRBJ2-7, the V gene TRBV10-3, with 7 bases lining up with TRBD1. Losses at the gene ends were 10 bases for V and 1 base for J; bases not matched to a gene: 10. Per germline, CDR1 ENHRY and CDR2 SYGVKD. There are 14 residues in the CDR3. The CDR3 DNA follows: TGTGCCACCCAGGTTGGGACAGAGTCCTACGAGCAGTACTTC. Translating it yields CATQVGTESYEQYF.

CDR3 sequence: CATEPGGDDTQYF. CDR3 nucleotides: TGTGCCACCGAGCCAGGGGGAGATGATACGCAGTATTTT. J is TRBJ2-3 and V is TRBV24-1; 7 positions agree with TRBD1. CDR1 is KGHDR, CDR2 SFDVKD, per germline. V was pared by 9 bases and J by 6 bases, with 8 bases of the junction left unmatched. CDR3 length: 13 residues.

In the case of this clonotype: The junction shows a germline mismatch at one end, possibly a read error. The gene calls are TRBV19 and TRBJ2-7; a weak D match, TRBD2 (6 bases). The CDR3 extends over 13 amino acids. CDR1 is LNHDA, CDR2 SQIVND, per germline (reference sequence). CDR3 loop: CASSTGLLYGQYF. For the CDR3, the DNA is TGTGCCAGTAGTACGGGACTCCTCTACGGGCAGTACTTC.

This rearrangement joins TRBV20-1 to TRBJ2-7, with 8 bases that match TRBD2. V lost 3 bases to trimming and J lost 4 bases; unmatched junction nucleotides: 11. This CDR3 region has 15 residues. Germline V gene data show CDR1 as DFQATT and CDR2 as SNEGSKA (reference sequence). CDR3 sequence: CSARLLAVINYEQYF. DNA for the CDR3: TGCAGTGCTAGGCTACTAGCGGTTATAAATTACGAGCAGTACTTC.

The CDR3 sequence: CSARRPGFSYEQYF. DNA for the CDR3: TGCAGTGCTAGAAGGCCGGGATTCTCCTACGAGCAGTACTTC. The chain is built from TRBV20-1 and TRBJ2-7; tentatively, D is TRBD2 (5 bases). Trimming stripped 2 bases from V and 0 bases from J, with 11 bases between. Germline CDR1 reads DFQATT; CDR2 reads SNEGSKA (reference sequence). This CDR3 is built from 14 residues.

In this sample, this clonotype turned up many times. This rearrangement joins TRBV7-2 to TRBJ2-6; D possibly corresponds to TRBD2 (6 bases). The CDR3 is 16 residues long. The germline V gene encodes CDR1 SGHTA and CDR2 FQGNSA. V was shortened by 5 bases and J by 3 bases, with 14 bases between the two germline ends. The CDR3 coding sequence is TGTGCCAGCAGCGGAACGGGGAGGCGTGGGGCCAACGTCCTGACTTTC. The encoded protein is CASSGTGRRGANVLTF.

This clonotype was recorded at least ten times. The V gene is TRBV9, the J gene TRBJ2-6; maybe TRBD2 (5 bases). There are 16 residues in the CDR3. V lost 3 bases and J lost 0, with 10 bases in between. Germline CDR1 reads SGDLS; CDR2 reads YYNGEE. CDR3 in amino acids: CASSGGSHSGANVLTF. The CDR3, as DNA: TGTGCCAGCAGCGGAGGGTCCCACTCTGGGGCCAACGTCCTGACTTTC.